This is a list of T cell receptor beta chains from one sample in a study of T cells in tuberculosis. The data were produced by immunoSEQ multiplex PCR, yet TCRdb's version contains in-frame clones alone and is incomplete. Among 70,000 to 95,000 clones listed, just over 90% were seen once. Sequenced sample: CD1b-GMM tetramer-negative cells sorted from PBMCs. These receptors were taken from an adult woman with latent tuberculosis. Both conserved end residues are part of each CDR3. A D gene is named only where the DNA matches it firmly. Rows may omit the clone size; those that give it use once, few, many or a size class.

clone_size	cdr3_length	d_call	v_call	j_call	cdr3_aa	cdr3_nt
NA	14	NA	TRBV10-3	TRBJ1-1	CAISDSNMNTEAFF	TGTGCCATCAGTGACTCTAATATGAACACTGAAGCTTTCTTT
NA	11	NA	TRBV11-2	TRBJ1-3	CATNSGNTIYF	TGTGCCACCAACTCTGGAAACACCATATATTTT
NA	15	TRBD1	TRBV5-1	TRBJ1-1	CASSPGVAGGTEAFF	TGCGCCAGCAGCCCGGGGGTGGCAGGGGGGACTGAAGCTTTCTTT
once	16	NA	TRBV28	TRBJ1-3	CASTYARVFSGNTIYF	TGTGCCAGCACCTACGCGAGGGTCTTCTCTGGAAACACCATATATTTT
NA	13	NA	TRBV6-5	TRBJ1-2	CASRRTPQSGYTF	TGTGCCAGCAGGAGGACTCCTCAGTCGGGCTACACCTTC
NA	15	TRBD1	TRBV9	TRBJ1-1	CASSVAGGPNTEAFF	TGTGCCAGCAGCGTAGCAGGGGGGCCCAACACTGAAGCTTTCTTT
NA	15	TRBD1	TRBV2	TRBJ2-7	CASLWTGTGSYEQYF	TGTGCCAGCCTATGGACCGGGACAGGTAGCTACGAGCAGTACTTC
NA	17	TRBD2	TRBV11-2	TRBJ2-1	CASSLSGGHKTDNEQFF	TGTGCCAGCAGCTTGAGCGGGGGGCATAAAACCGACAATGAGCAGTTCTTC
NA	17	NA	TRBV27	TRBJ2-3	CASSLWPGGPSTDTQYF	TGTGCCAGCAGTTTATGGCCCGGAGGGCCGAGCACAGATACGCAGTATTTT
once	14	NA	TRBV27	TRBJ1-5	CASSLRPVGQPQHF	TGTGCCAGCAGTCTGCGGCCGGTAGGTCAGCCCCAGCATTTT
NA	16	TRBD1	TRBV27	TRBJ1-1	CASSTRQGAMNTEAFF	TGTGCCAGCAGCACCCGACAGGGGGCGATGAACACTGAAGCTTTCTTT
once	14	NA	TRBV18	TRBJ2-2	CASSRKDSTGELFF	TGTGCCAGCTCACGTAAGGACAGCACCGGGGAGCTGTTTTTT
NA	13	NA	TRBV7-6	TRBJ1-1	CASSLVANTEAFF	TGTGCCAGCAGCTTAGTGGCGAACACTGAAGCTTTCTTT
few	14	TRBD2	TRBV7-9	TRBJ2-1	CASSVTSGWAEQFF	TGTGCCAGCAGCGTAACTAGCGGTTGGGCTGAGCAGTTCTTC
NA	14	TRBD2	TRBV7-6	TRBJ2-3	CASSGGGVLDTQYF	TGTGCCAGCAGTGGCGGGGGGGTTTTAGATACGCAGTATTTT
once	15	TRBD2	TRBV7-9	TRBJ2-5	CASSPLAGAQETQYF	TGTGCCAGCAGCCCATTAGCGGGGGCCCAAGAGACCCAGTACTTC
few	15	NA	TRBV7-8	TRBJ1-5	CASSYLPGGGQPQHF	TGTGCCAGCAGCTACCTCCCTGGGGGGGGCCAGCCCCAGCATTTT
NA	14	NA	TRBV4-1	TRBJ1-1	CASSQMRVWTEAFF	TGCGCCAGCAGCCAAATGAGGGTATGGACTGAAGCTTTCTTT
NA	17	TRBD1	TRBV5-1	TRBJ2-5	CASSWRTGEGAQETQYF	TGCGCCAGCAGCTGGAGGACAGGGGAGGGGGCCCAAGAGACCCAGTACTTC
NA	18	TRBD1	TRBV11-3	TRBJ2-3	CASSLGTGTGTTTDTQYF	TGTGCCAGCAGCTTAGGCACCGGGACAGGGACTACCACAGATACGCAGTATTTT
NA	16	TRBD2	TRBV27	TRBJ2-3	CASSLFGGGAQDTQYF	TGTGCCAGCAGTTTATTTGGCGGGGGGGCCCAAGATACGCAGTATTTT
few	13	NA	TRBV27	TRBJ1-1	CASSFRGGTEAFF	TGTGCCAGCAGTTTTAGAGGGGGCACTGAAGCTTTCTTT
NA	17	TRBD2	TRBV11-2	TRBJ2-1	CASSRGLAGSSYNEQFF	TGTGCCAGCAGCAGGGGACTAGCGGGGAGCTCCTACAATGAGCAGTTCTTC
NA	15	NA	TRBV19	TRBJ1-5	CASTVGLSSNQPQHF	TGTGCCAGTACGGTGGGGCTAAGTAGCAATCAGCCCCAGCATTTT
NA	15	TRBD1	TRBV5-4	TRBJ2-7	CASSFRDRGLSEQYF	TGTGCCAGCAGCTTCAGGGACAGGGGGCTTAGCGAGCAGTACTTC
NA	15	NA	TRBV5-4	TRBJ1-2	CASSHHGAGFYGYTF	TGCGCCAGCAGCCACCACGGGGCGGGGTTCTATGGCTACACCTTC
NA	12	NA	TRBV6-6	TRBJ1-1	CAAREGLTEAFF	TGTGCCGCCCGGGAGGGTTTGACTGAAGCTTTCTTT
NA	14	NA	TRBV6-5	TRBJ2-1	CASSSRGVYNEQFF	TGTGCCAGCAGTTCCCGCGGGGTGTACAATGAGCAGTTCTTC
NA	15	TRBD2	TRBV27	TRBJ2-3	CASSLFTSGIDTQYF	TGTGCCAGCAGTTTATTTACTAGCGGTATTGATACGCAGTATTTT
NA	14	NA	TRBV5-6	TRBJ2-1	CASSLWRKENEQFF	TGTGCCAGCAGCTTGTGGAGAAAGGAAAATGAGCAGTTCTTC
NA	14	NA	TRBV5-1	TRBJ2-3	CASSFLPTTDTQYF	TGCGCCAGCAGCTTTTTGCCTACCACAGATACGCAGTATTTT
NA	14	NA	TRBV4-1	TRBJ1-1	CASSQRRGNTEAFF	TGCGCCAGCAGCCAAAGAAGGGGGAACACTGAAGCTTTCTTT
NA	12	NA	TRBV5-4	TRBJ2-7	CASSLANYEQYF	TGTGCCAGCAGCTTGGCTAATTACGAGCAGTACTTC
NA	18	NA	TRBV7-9	TRBJ2-3	CASSFRDRGRGSTDTQYF	TGTGCCAGCAGCTTTCGGGACCGAGGGCGGGGAAGCACAGATACGCAGTATTTT
NA	15	NA	TRBV30	TRBJ1-4	CAWTFGQGLNEKLFF	TGTGCCTGGACCTTTGGGCAGGGGTTAAATGAAAAACTGTTTTTT
NA	14	TRBD2	TRBV2	TRBJ2-5	CASSAGTSEETQYF	TGTGCCAGCAGTGCCGGGACTAGTGAAGAGACCCAGTACTTC
NA	13	TRBD1	TRBV30	TRBJ2-7	CAWSEQGEHEQYF	TGTGCCTGGAGCGAGCAGGGGGAACACGAGCAGTACTTC
NA	15	NA	TRBV7-7	TRBJ2-7	CASSSRQGPTYEQYF	TGTGCTAGCAGCTCTAGGCAGGGCCCCACCTACGAGCAGTACTTC
once	13	NA	TRBV10-3	TRBJ1-5	CAIMSGEGQPQHF	TGTGCCATCATGTCGGGGGAGGGTCAGCCCCAGCATTTT
NA	17	NA	TRBV9	TRBJ1-2	CASSVATGETGPLGYTF	TGTGCCAGCAGCGTAGCTACTGGGGAGACAGGACCTTTGGGCTACACCTTC
NA	13	NA	TRBV28	TRBJ1-6	CASSLNPISPLHF	TGTGCCAGCAGTTTAAACCCTATTTCACCCCTCCACTTT
NA	14	NA	TRBV25-1	TRBJ1-1	CASSPRGMNTEAFF	TGTGCCAGCAGTCCCAGGGGCATGAACACTGAAGCTTTCTTT